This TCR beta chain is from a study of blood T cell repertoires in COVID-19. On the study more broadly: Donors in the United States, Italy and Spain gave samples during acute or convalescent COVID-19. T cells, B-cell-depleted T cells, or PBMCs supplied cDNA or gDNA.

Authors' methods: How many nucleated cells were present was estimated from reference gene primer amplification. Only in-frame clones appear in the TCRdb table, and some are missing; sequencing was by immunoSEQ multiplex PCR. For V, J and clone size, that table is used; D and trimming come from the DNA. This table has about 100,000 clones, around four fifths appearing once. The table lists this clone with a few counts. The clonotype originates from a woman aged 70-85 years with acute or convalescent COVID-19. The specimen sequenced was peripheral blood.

CDR3 nucleotides: TGTGCCAGCTCACCACGGGACAGGGGCCTTAATGAGCAGTTCTTC. Translated: CASSPRDRGLNEQFF. The chain carries TRBV18 and TRBJ2-1, with 10 bases lining up with TRBD1. Trimming removed 1 base from V and 7 bases from J; junction bases left unmatched: 4. Germline CDR1 KGHSH, CDR2 LQKENI. The CDR3 sequence is 15 residues long.